These 13 T cell receptor beta chains were all obtained from the same sample, sequenced in a study of T cell responses to AZD1222 COVID-19 vaccine. Repertoires were generated with immunoSEQ multiplex PCR, while TCRdb's copy carries only in-frame clones and drops some. This table holds 95,000 to 100,000 clones, roughly nine tenths found once. Material: peripheral blood, obtained on day 0 of AZD1222 vaccination. The receptors derive from an adult in good health.

The gene calls are TRBV5-5 and TRBJ1-1, with D unresolved. V lost 4 bases and J 0 bases, leaving 13 bases between the germline ends. The CDR3 is made up of 15 amino acids. Per germline, CDR1 SGHKS and CDR2 YYEKEE (reference sequence). CDR3 protein: CASSPLIRMNTEAFF. The CDR3 coding sequence is TGTGCCAGCAGCCCGCTGATCCGGATGAACACTGAAGCTTTCTTT.

The chain combines TRBV6-5 with TRBJ1-2; TRBD1 aligns across 7 bases. CDR1 is MNHEY and CDR2 is SVGAGI in the germline V gene. V trimming: 5 bases; J trimming: 5 bases; junction bases outside the gene matches: 8. The CDR3 runs 14 residues. As DNA, the CDR3 is TGTGCCAGCAGTACGCGGGTGGGACAGTATGGCTACACCTTC. Amino acids: CASSTRVGQYGYTF.

The rearrangement uses TRBV27 and TRBJ2-2, with 7 bases matching TRBD2. The CDR3 is 17 amino acids. The trim removed 0 bases at V and 6 bases at J, leaving 10 bases unmatched. CDR1 and CDR2 (germline): MNHEY, SMNVEV (reference sequence). The CDR3 loop is CASSLSTGDAGAGELFF. For the CDR3, the DNA is TGTGCCAGCAGTTTATCGACTGGGGATGCGGGGGCCGGGGAGCTGTTTTTT.

This clone was found once. This chain joins TRBV5-4 and TRBJ2-7; no firm D call. This CDR3 spans 14 amino acids. Germline assignment: CDR1 SGHNT and CDR2 YYREEE (reference sequence). V lost 4 bases to trimming and J lost 2 bases, with 13 bases between them. The CDR3 DNA reads TGTGCCAGCAGCCCCTCGACCCTAACCTACGAGCAGTACTTC. It specifies CASSPSTLTYEQYF.

The chain employs TRBV19 and TRBJ1-2, with D perhaps matching TRBD1 (6 bases). The CDR3 has 16 amino acids. Germline V lookup: CDR1 LNHDA, CDR2 SQIVND (reference sequence). The V and J ends lost 1 base and 0 bases respectively, with 12 bases between them. The CDR3 region is CASSIGQGFSNYGYTF. For the CDR3, the DNA is TGTGCCAGTAGTATAGGGCAGGGGTTTTCTAACTATGGCTACACCTTC.

This clone was observed a single time. The V and J genes are TRBV6-5 and TRBJ1-2; weak D call: TRBD1 (6 bases). Trimming shortened V by 0 bases and J by 4 bases, and 15 bases separated the two germline ends. This CDR3 region has 16 residues. Looked up from germline, CDR1 is MNHEY and CDR2 is SVGAGI. CDR3 in amino acids: CASSYSTGWGAYGYTF. In nucleotides, the CDR3 is TGTGCCAGCAGTTACTCAACGGGATGGGGGGCCTATGGCTACACCTTC.

The V and J genes are TRBV6-5 and TRBJ1-1, with 8 nucleotides matching TRBD1. Germline-derived CDR1 and CDR2 are MNHEY and SVGAGI. The CDR3 extends over 16 amino acids. With 4 bases clipped from V and 4 bases from J, the junction kept 11 bases outside the gene matches. In nucleotides, the CDR3 is TGTGCCAGCAGTTCCCAACAGGGGGGGTGGAGCACTGAAGCTTTCTTT. Residues: CASSSQQGGWSTEAFF.

The V gene is TRBV7-8, the J gene TRBJ1-2; 9 bases map to TRBD1. The CDR3 extends over 14 amino acids. In germline, CDR1 is SGHVS, CDR2 FQNEAQ. V trimming: 5 bases; J trimming: 8 bases; junction bases outside the gene matches: 9. The CDR3 loop is CASSPAGTGTGYTF. The CDR3, as DNA: TGTGCCAGCAGCCCGGCCGGGACAGGGACCGGCTACACCTTC. Drawing the rest from reference TRBV7-8 and TRBJ1-2, the complete variable domain is GAGVSQSPRYKVAKRGQDVALRCDPISGHVSLFWYQQALGQGPEFLTYFQNEAQLDKSGLPSDRFFAERPEGSVSTLKIQRTQQEDSAVYLCASSPAGTGTGYTFGSGTRLTVV.

The chain employs TRBV9 and TRBJ2-1; weak D call: TRBD2 (6 bases). CDR3 length: 16 amino acids. CDR1 and CDR2 (germline): SGDLS, YYNGEE. V lost 4 bases and J lost 0, with 14 bases in between. The CDR3 spells CASSRTVTSSYNEQFF. The CDR3, as DNA: TGTGCCAGCAGCCGTACCGTGACTAGCTCCTACAATGAGCAGTTCTTC.

This clone was observed once. The V call is TRBV6-6, the J call TRBJ1-1, with D possibly matching TRBD1 (6 bases). The CDR3 length is 13 residues. Trimming pared 1 base from V and 7 bases from J, leaving 10 bases between. Germline assignment: CDR1 MNHNY and CDR2 SVGAGI (reference sequence). The CDR3 loop reads CASSYYTGIEAFF. The CDR3 DNA reads TGTGCCAGCAGTTACTATACAGGGATTGAAGCTTTCTTT.

The rearrangement links TRBV5-1 to TRBJ2-1; D remains unclear. This CDR3 spans 15 amino acids. V lost 2 bases, J lost 5 bases, and 14 bases lay in between. Per germline, CDR1 SGHRS and CDR2 YFSETQ. The chain's CDR3 is CASSFGLTPDNEQFF. DNA for the CDR3: TGCGCCAGCAGCTTCGGGCTCACCCCCGACAATGAGCAGTTCTTC. Drawing the rest from reference TRBV5-1 and TRBJ2-1, the complete variable domain is KAGVTQTPRYLIKTRGQQVTLSCSPISGHRSVSWYQQTPGQGLQFLFEYFSETQRNKGNFPGRFSGRQFSNSRSEMNVSTLELGDSALYLCASSFGLTPDNEQFFGPGTRLTVL.

The rearrangement joins TRBV5-5 to TRBJ2-7, with TRBD1 as a possible D gene (5 bases). Between the trimmed V and J ends, which lost 0 bases and 3 bases, there was a span of 10 bases. CDR3 size: 14 residues. Germline assignment: CDR1 SGHKS and CDR2 YYEKEE (reference sequence). CDR3 sequence reads: CASSLGTSNYEQYF. Written as DNA, the CDR3 is TGTGCCAGCAGCTTGGGGACAAGTAACTACGAGCAGTACTTC.

DNA of the CDR3: TGTGCCATCAGCCCCGGGGGGGATAGCAATCAGCCCCAGCATTTT. Protein: CAISPGGDSNQPQHF. This chain connects TRBV10-3 to TRBJ1-5; perhaps TRBD1 as D (5 bases). V was pared by 6 bases and J by 0 bases, with 12 bases between. Germline V CDR1 and CDR2: ENHRY, SYGVKD. The CDR3 consists of 15 residues.